Below, 14 T cell receptor beta chains from the same sample are listed, as sequenced in a study of identical twins. TCRdb passed the 5' RACE reads through MiXCR, listing each CDR3 protein once. Among about 690,000 distinct CDR3 sequences listed, approximately 21% were seen once. These data are also associated with another study on T cells expressing NK-cell markers.

Sequencing was performed on PBMCs. The receptors shown here come from a young woman in good health.

The sample holds a few counts of this clonotype. V usage is TRBV3-1 and J usage is TRBJ2-3; possible D gene TRBD2, 5 bases. Germline V gene data show CDR1 as LGHDT and CDR2 as YNNKEL (reference sequence). V lost 3 bases, J lost 9 bases, and 16 bases lay in between. The CDR3 is made up of 14 amino acids. CDR3 sequence (DNA): TGTGCCAGCAGCCAGCTGTCCGGGAAGGGCACGCAGTATTTT. Translating it yields CASSQLSGKGTQYF.

This clonotype has a handful of counts. An end of the junction differs from the germline gene, which may be a read error. The V and J genes are TRBV20-1 and TRBJ2-3, with 8 bases aligning to TRBD2. The CDR3 runs to 11 residues. CDR1 DFQATT and CDR2 SNEGSKA come from the germline V gene (reference sequence). Here the CDR3 DNA reads TGCAGTGCCGATGTGTCTGGGACTAGGGCTTTT. This translates into CSADVSGTRAF.

This chain joins TRBV20-1 and TRBJ1-5, with 8 bases lining up with TRBD1. Germline V gene lookup returns CDR1 DFQATT and CDR2 SNEGSKA (reference sequence). Germline trimming cut 7 bases from V and 6 bases from J; bases unmatched to any gene: 8. The CDR3 is 13 residues long. The CDR3, as DNA: TGCAGTGTACCGGACAGGGCGAGTCAGCCCCAGCATTTT. Its protein is CSVPDRASQPQHF.

This clonotype was observed a handful of times. The rearrangement links TRBV6-1 to TRBJ1-6; 9 nucleotides line up with TRBD1. The CDR3 is made up of 15 amino acids. Per the germline V gene, CDR1 is MNHNS and CDR2 is SASEGT. The V segment lost 6 bases and the J segment 8 bases; nucleotides outside the gene matches: 8. The CDR3 DNA reads as TGTGCCAGCAGAACAGACAGGGGGTTGCATTCACCCCTCCACTTT. Protein product: CASRTDRGLHSPLHF.

This clonotype was picked up a small number of times. The chain links TRBV20-1 to TRBJ2-5, with 9 bases that match TRBD2. Germline assignment: CDR1 DFQATT and CDR2 SNEGSKA (reference sequence). This CDR3 has 13 amino acids. V lost 4 bases to trimming and J lost 2 bases; unmatched junction nucleotides: 2. CDR3: CSAMTSGQETQYF. The CDR3 nucleotides are TGCAGTGCTATGACTAGCGGACAAGAGACCCAGTACTTC.

The rearrangement links TRBV7-3 to TRBJ2-3; 8 nucleotides align to TRBD2. V was pared by 3 bases and J by 2 bases, with 4 bases of the junction left unmatched. Germline loops: CDR1 SGHTA, CDR2 FQGTGA. The CDR3 spans 15 residues. The CDR3 DNA follows: TGTGCCAGCAGCTTGACGCGGGGGGACACAGATACGCAGTATTTT. This codes for CASSLTRGDTDTQYF.

The count of this clonotype is one. This chain uses TRBV3-1 with TRBJ2-7; either TRBD1 or TRBD2 may fit D (5 bases each). The CDR3 has 13 amino acids. The germline V and J ends were trimmed by 0 bases and 5 bases, with 8 bases remaining between them. Germline loops: CDR1 LGHDT, CDR2 YNNKEL (reference sequence). This CDR3 is CASSQERGHEQYF. DNA of the CDR3: TGTGCCAGCAGCCAAGAAAGGGGACACGAGCAGTACTTC.

This chain joins TRBV7-9 and TRBJ2-2, with a possible D match to TRBD2 (6 bases). The germline V gene encodes CDR1 SEHNR and CDR2 FQNEAQ (reference sequence). V lost 5 bases and J 6 bases, leaving 16 bases between the germline ends. The CDR3 covers 15 residues. The CDR3 coding sequence is TGTGCCAGCAGCCCAGACGGAGCGGGTCCCGGGGAGCTGTTTTTT. It yields the protein CASSPDGAGPGELFF.

This chain links TRBV6-1 with TRBJ2-7, with TRBD2 matching over 12 bases. Germline V gene data show CDR1 as MNHNS and CDR2 as SASEGT. This CDR3 region has 17 residues. J was trimmed by 5 bases and V by 2 bases; bases with no gene match: 10. DNA for the CDR3: TGTGCCAGCAGTGAAAGCCCCCTAGCGGGAGGGCCGGACGAGCAGTACTTC. Its protein product is CASSESPLAGGPDEQYF.

The chain couples TRBV28 to TRBJ2-1; D call uncertain. Germline values: CDR1 MDHEN, CDR2 SYDVKM. V gave up 4 bases and J gave up 7 bases, with 5 bases separating them. This CDR3 spans 11 amino acids. CDR3 loop: CASSYPNEQFF. CDR3 coding DNA: TGTGCCAGCAGTTACCCTAATGAGCAGTTCTTC.

The chain combines TRBV29-1 with TRBJ2-3, with D unclear. This CDR3 comprises 13 residues. CDR1 SQVTM and CDR2 ANQGSEA come from the germline V gene. V lost 3 bases, J lost 0 bases, and 7 bases lay in between. The CDR3 bases are TGCAGCGTTGATCGGGCTAGCACAGATACGCAGTATTTT. It codes for CSVDRASTDTQYF.

V and J are TRBV20-1 and TRBJ2-3; 9 bases align to TRBD2. The CDR3 spans 14 residues. With V trimmed by 6 bases and J by 0 bases, 4 bases remained unmatched. Germline values: CDR1 DFQATT, CDR2 SNEGSKA (reference sequence). DNA of the CDR3: TGCAGTGCCCCAGCGGGAGGTAGCACAGATACGCAGTATTTT. This codes for CSAPAGGSTDTQYF.

The chain joins TRBV5-1 to TRBJ2-4; 7 positions agree with TRBD2. CDR1 and CDR2 from the germline V gene are SGHRS and YFSETQ. This CDR3 comprises 13 residues. Unmatched junction bases numbered 11, after V lost 4 bases and J lost 13 bases. CDR3 DNA sequence: TGCGCCAGCAGCCTTGTGGGGGGGGGTAAACAGTACTTC. It specifies CASSLVGGGKQYF.

This clonotype has just a few counts. V and J are TRBV9 and TRBJ2-1; 10 positions match TRBD2. V lost 7 bases, J lost 5 bases, and 9 bases stayed unmatched. Germline V gene sequence: CDR1 SGDLS, CDR2 YYNGEE. The CDR3 is 15 amino acids. The CDR3 protein is CASRPTAGGNNEQFF. CDR3 DNA sequence: TGTGCCAGCCGACCCACAGCGGGGGGGAACAATGAGCAGTTCTTC.